The sequence of this TCR beta chain was determined in a study of cytomegalovirus exposure and HLA in healthy donors. This PCR relied on a set of 60 Vbeta primers and 13 Jbeta primers. Authors' analysis steps: Later, an analysis found approximately 80 million unique TCR beta chains, and about 10 million of these were shared. Using immunoSEQ multiplex PCR, the repertoire was profiled, and TCRdb retains in-frame clones only, with some absent. V and J calls and clone size follow that table, whereas D and trimming were derived from the DNA. The sample carries more than 150,000 clones, around 74% recorded once. The receptor was derived from a girl aged 10 to 17 in good health and CMV-seropositive. Material: PBMCs.

CDR3 DNA: TGTGCCAGCAGTGACCCATCCAGGGATGGCGATCAGCAGTACTTC. The encoded protein is CASSDPSRDGDQQYF. V is TRBV9 and J is TRBJ2-7, with a possible D match to TRBD1 (5 bases). The V and J ends lost 5 bases and 8 bases respectively, with 23 bases between them. The CDR3 consists of 15 residues. Germline V gene data show CDR1 as SGDLS and CDR2 as YYNGEE.